This is a list of T cell receptor beta chains from one sample in a study of T cell responses to AZD1222 COVID-19 vaccine. Here immunoSEQ multiplex PCR was the method, and the copy in TCRdb shows in-frame clones only, minus some. The repertoire includes 80,000 to 95,000 clones, almost 90% of them detected once, and less than 9% sits in the top ten. The material was peripheral blood, obtained 28 days after the second AZD1222 dose. The receptors derive from an adult who received the AZD1222 COVID-19 vaccine. Each CDR3 is given with its conserved first and last residue. The D gene is left open where the match is weak. Only part of the rows carry a size: once, few, many, or a class if the clone is expanded.

once,TRBJ2-2,-,TRBV5-1,CASSVRAGVTGELFF,TGCGCCAGCAGCGTGAGGGCAGGGGTCACCGGGGAGCTGTTTTTT
-,TRBJ2-5,-,TRBV5-1,CASSLTHQETQYF,TGCGCCAGCAGCTTGACACACCAAGAGACCCAGTACTTC
-,TRBJ1-3,TRBD1,TRBV19,CASTTDRGIGNTIYF,TGTGCCAGTACCACGGACAGGGGAATTGGAAACACCATATATTTT
-,TRBJ1-1,-,TRBV7-9,CASSPGPTEAFF,TGTGCCAGCAGTCCAGGGCCCACTGAAGCTTTCTTT
-,TRBJ2-7,TRBD2,TRBV7-9,CASNQGRDGSSGSYEQYF,TGTGCCTCAAATCAGGGTCGGGACGGTTCTAGCGGGAGTTACGAGCAGTACTTC
few,TRBJ2-5,TRBD2,TRBV2,CASNAGGGLVQETQYF,TGTGCCAGCAACGCCGGAGGGGGACTAGTTCAAGAGACCCAGTACTTC
-,TRBJ2-5,TRBD1,TRBV5-1,CASRSPRTGGETQYF,TGCGCCAGCAGATCCCCAAGGACAGGGGGAGAGACCCAGTACTTC
-,TRBJ1-5,-,TRBV10-3,CAISESGQGPQHF,TGTGCCATCAGTGAGTCGGGGCAGGGGCCCCAGCATTTT
-,TRBJ2-1,TRBD2,TRBV10-3,CAIRGLAGDSYNEQFF,TGTGCCATCAGGGGACTAGCGGGCGACTCCTACAATGAGCAGTTCTTC
-,TRBJ1-1,TRBD1,TRBV5-5,CASSTGQGYTEAFF,TGTGCCAGCAGCACTGGACAGGGGTACACTGAAGCTTTCTTT
-,TRBJ1-2,TRBD1,TRBV30,CAWSVQGGQGNGSYGYTF,TGTGCCTGGAGTGTCCAGGGAGGACAGGGGAATGGCAGCTATGGCTACACCTTC
-,TRBJ1-1,-,TRBV3-1/TRBV3-2,CASSLLQGAEAFF,TGTGCCAGCAGCCTCCTACAGGGAGCTGAAGCTTTCTTT
-,TRBJ1-5,-,TRBV27,CASSLSPGLRNQPQHF,TGTGCCAGCAGTTTAAGCCCAGGGCTTCGCAATCAGCCCCAGCATTTT
-,TRBJ2-5,TRBD1,TRBV5-1,CASSRNLGTGQETQYF,TGCGCCAGCAGCAGAAACCTGGGGACAGGCCAAGAGACCCAGTACTTC
-,TRBJ1-5,TRBD1,TRBV6-6,CASTWDRGDQPQHF,TGTGCCAGCACGTGGGACAGGGGAGATCAGCCCCAGCATTTT
few,TRBJ1-1,TRBD1,TRBV28,CASRPAGTGMEEAFF,TGTGCCAGCAGACCGGCCGGGACAGGGATGGAGGAAGCTTTCTTT
-,TRBJ1-2,-,TRBV5-1,CASSLEGALYGYTF,TGCGCCAGCAGCTTGGAAGGGGCCCTCTATGGCTACACCTTC
-,TRBJ2-5,TRBD2,TRBV10-2,CASRGLAGGSETQYF,TGCGCCAGCAGGGGACTAGCGGGAGGATCAGAGACCCAGTACTTC
once,TRBJ2-7,TRBD1,TRBV27,CASSRRQGVLPYEQYF,TGTGCCAGCAGCCGGAGACAGGGGGTTCTCCCCTACGAGCAGTACTTC
-,TRBJ2-5,-,TRBV7-9,CASSLQETQYF,TGTGCCAGCAGCCTACAAGAGACCCAGTACTTC
-,TRBJ1-1,-,TRBV4-1,CASSQPPGDTEAFF,TGCGCCAGCAGCCAACCTCCAGGGGACACTGAAGCTTTCTTT
-,TRBJ2-6,-,TRBV4-2,CASSQDPHSPGANVLTF,TGTGCCAGCAGCCAAGATCCACACTCTCCCGGGGCCAACGTCCTGACTTTC